This TCR beta chain was identified in a study of identical twins' blood T cells. This clonotype was observed a handful of times. MiXCR, applied by TCRdb to the 5' RACE reads, yields one record per CDR3 protein. The data show 300,000 to 400,000 distinct CDR3 sequences, under 30% seen once. Donors were six healthy women in three monozygous twin pairs. Sample: PBMCs. The clonotype comes from a woman aged 18-50 years in good health.

The CDR3, as DNA: TGTGCCAGCAGCCAAGACTGGGGGGTCAGCTATGGCTACACCTTC. Encoded protein: CASSQDWGVSYGYTF. V and J are TRBV3-1 and TRBJ1-2, with a weak D call TRBD1 (5 bases). Germline V lookup: CDR1 LGHDT, CDR2 YNNKEL (reference sequence). CDR3 length: 15 amino acids. Trimming cost V 0 bases and J 4 bases, with 12 bases left between them.